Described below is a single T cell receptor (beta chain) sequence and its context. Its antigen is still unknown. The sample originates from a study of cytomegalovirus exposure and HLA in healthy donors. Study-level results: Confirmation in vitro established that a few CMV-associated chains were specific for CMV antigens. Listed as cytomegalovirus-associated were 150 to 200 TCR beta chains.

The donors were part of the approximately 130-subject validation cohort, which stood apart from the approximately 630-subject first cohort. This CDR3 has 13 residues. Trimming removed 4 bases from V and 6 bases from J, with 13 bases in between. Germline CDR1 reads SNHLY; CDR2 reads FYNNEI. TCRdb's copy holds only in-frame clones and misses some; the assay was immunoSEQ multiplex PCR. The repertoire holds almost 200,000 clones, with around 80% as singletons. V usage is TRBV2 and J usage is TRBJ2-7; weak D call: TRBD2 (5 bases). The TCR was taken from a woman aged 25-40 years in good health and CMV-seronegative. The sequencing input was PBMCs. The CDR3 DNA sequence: TGTGCCAGCAGTGTAGCGCCCCGGGGCGAGCAGTACTTC. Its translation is CASSVAPRGEQYF.